Each of the 2 T cell receptor beta chains below was sequenced from the same sample in a study of blood T cell repertoires in COVID-19. Method: immunoSEQ multiplex PCR; TCRdb's copy keeps in-frame clones and lacks some. This sample has 200,000 to 250,000 clones, with over 75% found just once. Input material: PBMCs or T cells enriched from blood (not recorded which). The source is a woman aged 45-59 years with acute COVID-19.

The sample holds one count of this clone. CDR3: CASSLSGTPGNTIYF. The CDR3 coding sequence is TGCGCCAGCAGTCTTTCCGGGACACCTGGAAACACCATATATTTT. The genes are TRBV5-1 and TRBJ1-3; a weak D match, TRBD1 (6 bases). Trimming cost V 5 bases and J 2 bases, with 14 bases left between them. The CDR3 contains 15 residues. The germline V gene has CDR1 SGHRS and CDR2 YFSETQ.

The genes are TRBV12-5 and TRBJ2-7, with D possibly TRBD2 on 6 matching bases. Trimming pared 9 bases from V and 4 bases from J, leaving 10 bases between. CDR1 and CDR2 (germline): LGHNT, FRNRAP. CDR3 length: 11 residues. The DNA for the CDR3 is TGTGCTAGCGGAGGGCCTTACGAGCAGTACTTC. It is translated as CASGGPYEQYF.